This T cell receptor (beta chain) was identified during a study of T cells after yellow fever vaccination (dated by TCRdb to between 2019 and 2020). The study in broad terms: Libraries from fractions with low cell numbers were prepared with the SMART-Seq v4 Ultra Low Input RNA kit. Blood samples were taken at several timepoints before and after primary and secondary immunization, and bulk PBMC replicates and cell subsets were isolated. Two healthy male donors, one aged 18 to 29 and one aged 30 to 39 years, were included in the cohort. To follow T-cell clones before and after both primary and booster YFV17D yellow fever vaccination, bulk TCR alpha and beta repertoires underwent longitudinal sequencing. Study-wide conclusions, independent of this receptor: Because abundant contaminating clonotypes from the bulk population could be contained in FACS-sorted repertoires, computational filtering was required. After the booster, most of the clones that had expanded following primary vaccination were detected again (almost 98% of CD4 and around nine tenths of CD8), which suggests that memory was broadly maintained. Compared with the primary T-cell response, the secondary T-cell response was weaker but faster, peaking on day 5 rather than day 15. A small fraction of clonotypes appeared in both the CD4 and CD8 compartments, likely as a result of convergent recombination. Because the study included only a couple of donors, the extent to which the findings can be generalized is limited.

The treatment or condition label, read with the paper, signifies: live attenuated yellow fever vaccine strain. Two biological replicates of bulk PBMCs were collected at each blood-draw timepoint. A standard Ficoll-Paque protocol was used to isolate PBMCs from peripheral blood. RNA was extracted with TriZol from bulk PBMCs, CD4 and CD8 fractions, and dextramer-positive and dextramer-negative fractions. The germline V gene (reference sequence) specifies SEHNR as CDR1 and FQNEAQ as CDR2. V lost 5 bases and J lost 14 bases, and the count of bases not matched to a germline gene is 8. The CDR3, from cysteine to phenylalanine, totals 12 residues. Left in the record is the CDR3 DNA by itself, 36 bases read in frame from the first base. TCR cDNA was synthesized by 5'RACE template switching, through which a universal primer site and unique molecular identifiers were introduced. Priming for cDNA synthesis came from both the TCR alpha and TCR beta constant segments. Library amplification involved two PCR steps, and the second step added sample barcodes and sequencing adapters. Sequencing of libraries was performed on Illumina HiSeq 2500 (2x100 bp) or NovaSeq (2x150 bp). As for how the authors treated the data: Demultiplexing of reads and collapsing into UMI consensus sequences were performed with MIGEC, and V(D)J alignment was carried out with MiXCR. Clonotypes responding to the vaccine were identified with edgeR on replicate PBMC samples, with the criteria of FDR below 0.01 and a log2 fold change above 5 up to day 15. Each bulk clonotype received a CD4 or CD8 identity based on whether the sequenced CD4 or CD8 repertoire contained that clonotype at higher abundance. TCRdb reanalyzed the raw reads on its own, using fastp at Q25 for trimming and MiXCR for clone calling, and kept in-frame beta chains. Rows are unified per CDR3 protein, each entry keeping the most common DNA and genes. TCRdb's processing, not the authors' own work, is the source of the V and J calls. The sample includes hundreds of thousands of distinct CDR3 sequences, with roughly 12% observed a single time. Around 15% of the sample is taken by the ten largest.

In its sample, this clonotype was seen a few times. Its target antigen remains unknown. Base qualities are missing; no much larger clone stands one base away. The sample here was PBMCs, taken on the day of the yellow fever booster vaccination. The receptor was isolated from a man younger than 40 who received the YFV17D yellow fever vaccine. The sequence joins TRBV7-9 to TRBJ2-3; 9 bases in between match TRBD2. The CDR3 is CASSPLAGSGYF. The sequenced DNA: TGTGCCAGCAGCCCCCTAGCGGGATCGGGGTATTTT. Full variable domain (CDR3 extended with the reference TRBV7-9 and TRBJ2-3 proteins): DTGVSQNPRHKITKRGQNVTFRCDPISEHNRLYWYRQTLGQGPEFLTYFQNEAQLEKSRLLSDRFSAERPKGSFSTLEIQRTEQGDSAMYLCASSPLAGSGYFGPGTRLTVL.